These T cell receptor beta chains were read from a single sample in a study of shared clonotypes between healthy human individuals. Profiled with immunoSEQ multiplex PCR; TCRdb holds only in-frame clones, not every one. The top ten clones hold roughly 0.13% of a sample with about 2 million clones, 85% to 95% of them seen once. Sequences were obtained from naive CD4+ T cells sorted from blood. The receptors derive from a young man in good health. Both conserved end residues are part of each CDR3. A D gene is named only where the DNA matches it firmly. Size is omitted from some rows. Given values are once, few, many or a class for expanded clones.

CDR3aa | CDR3nt | abundance | d_gene | j_gene | v_gene
CASSLESASGNTIYF | TGTGCCAGCAGCTTAGAATCGGCCTCAGGAAACACCATATATTTT | - | - | TRBJ1-3 | TRBV7-2
CASSSTGGYEQYF | TGTGCCAGCAGCTCGACAGGGGGGTACGAGCAGTACTTC | - | TRBD1 | TRBJ2-7 | TRBV11-2
CSRNDREALEQYF | TGCAGCCGGAACGACAGGGAGGCTCTCGAGCAGTACTTC | - | - | TRBJ2-7 | TRBV29-1
CASSPLYPDTQYF | TGTGCCAGCAGCCCCCTTTACCCAGATACGCAGTATTTT | - | - | TRBJ2-3 | TRBV14
CASSLRGPEETQYF | TGTGCCAGCAGCTTAAGGGGGCCAGAAGAGACCCAGTACTTC | - | TRBD1 | TRBJ2-5 | TRBV7-2
CASSQYRAGAEETQYF | TGCGCCAGCAGCCAATATCGAGCGGGGGCAGAAGAGACCCAGTACTTC | few | TRBD2 | TRBJ2-5 | TRBV4-1
CASRPGDRGTEAFF | TGTGCCAGCAGGCCTGGGGACAGGGGAACTGAAGCTTTCTTT | once | TRBD1 | TRBJ1-1 | TRBV2
CASTSQALGYGYTF | TGTGCCAGCACCTCACAAGCTTTAGGCTATGGCTACACCTTC | once | - | TRBJ1-2 | TRBV6-5
CASSFTSGTYNEQFF | TGCGCCAGCAGCTTCACTAGCGGGACCTACAATGAGCAGTTCTTC | - | TRBD2 | TRBJ2-1 | TRBV5-1
CASSLPAVRDTIYF | TGTGCCAGCAGCCTCCCGGCGGTCAGGGACACCATATATTTT | - | - | TRBJ1-3 | TRBV5-6
CASSIDGTGIAYF | TGTGCCAGTAGTATAGACGGGACAGGGATCGCGTACTTC | - | TRBD1 | TRBJ2-5 | TRBV19
CASRRGVLNTGELFF | TGCGCCAGCAGGCGTGGGGTCCTAAACACCGGGGAGCTGTTTTTT | - | - | TRBJ2-2 | TRBV4-1
CASSSTGDRETQYF | TGCGCCAGCAGCTCAACGGGCGATAGGGAGACCCAGTACTTC | - | - | TRBJ2-5 | TRBV5-1
CASSGFSGGEETQYF | TGTGCCAGCAGTGGATTTAGCGGGGGGGAAGAGACCCAGTACTTC | - | TRBD2 | TRBJ2-5 | TRBV6-1
CASSLAGTRGYNEQFF | TGTGCCAGCAGCTTAGCCGGGACTAGGGGCTACAATGAGCAGTTCTTC | - | TRBD2 | TRBJ2-1 | TRBV7-8
CASSQAAGARDSLYGYTF | TGTGCCAGCAGCCAGGCTGCCGGGGCCCGGGACAGCCTCTATGGCTACACCTTC | once | TRBD1 | TRBJ1-2 | TRBV4-2
CAISEVKGTAVTEAFF | TGTGCCATCAGTGAGGTAAAGGGGACCGCGGTCACTGAAGCTTTCTTT | once | - | TRBJ1-1 | TRBV10-3
CASSSFLKGSNSPLHF | TGTGCCAGCAGTTCCTTCCTGAAGGGGAGTAATTCACCCCTCCACTTT | - | - | TRBJ1-6 | TRBV6-5
CATSRLRATGSGNTIYF | TGTGCCACCAGCAGACTTCGTGCGACAGGCTCTGGAAACACCATATATTTT | - | - | TRBJ1-3 | TRBV15
CASSLDRPISYEQYF | TGTGCCAGCAGCTTAGACAGGCCAATCTCCTACGAGCAGTACTTC | once | - | TRBJ2-7 | TRBV11-2
CASSRTKGGGAITDTQYF | TGTGCCAGCAGTCGAACAAAGGGCGGGGGAGCTATCACAGATACGCAGTATTTT | - | TRBD2 | TRBJ2-3 | TRBV25-1
CASSLGAGGAPDTQYF | TGCGCCAGCAGCTTGGGAGCGGGAGGGGCCCCAGATACGCAGTATTTT | - | TRBD2 | TRBJ2-3 | TRBV5-1
CASSRQGDTGELFF | TGCGCCAGCAGCCGACAGGGGGACACCGGGGAGCTGTTTTTT | - | TRBD1 | TRBJ2-2 | TRBV5-1
CASSVESRGRALTDTQYF | TGTGCCAGCAGCGTAGAATCGCGCGGGAGGGCCTTGACAGATACGCAGTATTTT | - | TRBD2 | TRBJ2-3 | TRBV9
CASSSPPNFEQYF | TGTGCCAGCAGTTCCCCCCCCAACTTCGAGCAGTACTTC | - | - | TRBJ2-7 | TRBV27
CASSEVGRAYEQYF | TGTGCCAGCAGTGAAGTCGGCAGAGCCTACGAGCAGTACTTC | - | - | TRBJ2-7 | TRBV6-1
CASSPLDRAAGNTIYF | TGTGCCAGCTCACCGCTGGACAGGGCCGCTGGAAACACCATATATTTT | - | TRBD1 | TRBJ1-3 | TRBV18
CASSTKGLQETQYF | TGTGCCAGTAGTACGAAGGGGTTACAAGAGACCCAGTACTTC | - | - | TRBJ2-5 | TRBV19
CASSLGGMRTDTQYF | TGTGCCAGCAGCTTGGGAGGGATGAGGACAGATACGCAGTATTTT | - | TRBD2 | TRBJ2-3 | TRBV11-2
CASRNPGQGVNSPLHF | TGCGCCAGCAGAAACCCGGGACAGGGGGTAAATTCACCCCTCCACTTT | - | TRBD1 | TRBJ1-6 | TRBV5-1
CASSLGLREFHEQYF | TGTGCCAGCAGCTTAGGTCTCAGGGAATTCCACGAGCAGTACTTC | - | - | TRBJ2-7 | TRBV11-2
CASSPTTGSTTQTQYF | TGTGCCAGCTCACCAACGACAGGCTCAACTACCCAGACCCAGTACTTC | - | - | TRBJ2-5 | TRBV18
CASSLKGAGNQPQHF | TGTGCCAGCAGTTTGAAGGGGGCTGGCAATCAGCCCCAGCATTTT | - | TRBD1 | TRBJ1-5 | TRBV28
CASSPGQSNTGELFF | TGTGCCAGCAGCCCGGGACAGAGTAACACCGGGGAGCTGTTTTTT | - | TRBD1 | TRBJ2-2 | TRBV7-9
CASSSPRIAGETQYF | TGTGCCAGCAGTTCCCCCCGGATAGCGGGAGAGACCCAGTACTTC | - | TRBD2 | TRBJ2-5 | TRBV28
CAWSVRRGRAEQFF | TGTGCCTGGAGTGTACGTAGGGGGCGTGCGGAGCAGTTCTTC | - | TRBD1 | TRBJ2-1 | TRBV30
CASSQDYERNTEAFF | TGTGCCAGCAGCCAAGATTATGAGAGGAACACTGAAGCTTTCTTT | - | - | TRBJ1-1 | TRBV4-2
CASRTGTSAYEQYF | TGTGCCAGTAGAACCGGGACTAGCGCATACGAGCAGTACTTC | - | TRBD2 | TRBJ2-7 | TRBV11-2
CASSAPTVQETQYF | TGCGCCAGCAGCGCACCGACTGTACAAGAGACCCAGTACTTC | - | - | TRBJ2-5 | TRBV5-1
CASRDRGSTYEQYF | TGCGCCAGTAGGGACAGGGGGAGTACCTACGAGCAGTACTTC | - | TRBD1 | TRBJ2-7 | TRBV5-1
CASSKNRGQGGELFF | TGTGCCAGCAGTAAAAATCGAGGGCAGGGCGGGGAGCTGTTTTTT | - | - | TRBJ2-2 | TRBV25-1
CASSLGSGTVPNSPLHF | TGTGCCAGCAGCTTGGGGTCGGGGACAGTGCCTAATTCACCCCTCCACTTT | - | TRBD1 | TRBJ1-6 | TRBV5-4
CASSLGAGGHSNQPQHF | TGTGCCAGCAGCTTAGGCGCAGGGGGGCATAGCAATCAGCCCCAGCATTTT | - | TRBD1 | TRBJ1-5 | TRBV7-9
CASSLTGQNTEAFF | TGCGCCAGCAGCTTGACGGGGCAGAACACTGAAGCTTTCTTT | - | - | TRBJ1-1 | TRBV5-1
CASRIDRGETQYF | TGCGCCAGCAGGATAGACAGGGGAGAGACCCAGTACTTC | - | TRBD1 | TRBJ2-5 | TRBV5-1
CASRQRTGNTEAFF | TGTGCCAGCAGGCAACGGACAGGGAACACTGAAGCTTTCTTT | - | TRBD1 | TRBJ1-1 | TRBV6-5
CASSLEALRSKETQYF | TGTGCCAGCAGCTTAGAGGCACTGCGGAGTAAAGAGACCCAGTACTTC | - | - | TRBJ2-5 | TRBV7-2
CASSPGGGSSYEQYF | TGTGCCAGCAGCCCTGGCGGCGGGAGTAGCTACGAGCAGTACTTC | - | TRBD2 | TRBJ2-7 | TRBV7-2
CASSLGPGTQYF | TGTGCCAGCAGCTTAGGTCCCGGTACGCAGTATTTT | - | - | TRBJ2-3 | TRBV11-3
CASSLALDSVTGELFF | TGCGCCAGCAGCTTGGCCCTGGATAGTGTCACCGGGGAGCTGTTTTTT | - | - | TRBJ2-2 | TRBV5-1
CASSPRQGVNTIYF | TGTGCCAGCTCACCACGGCAGGGTGTAAACACCATATATTTT | - | - | TRBJ1-3 | TRBV18
CASSRGHDTQYF | TGTGCCAGCAGCCGAGGGCATGATACGCAGTATTTT | - | - | TRBJ2-3 | TRBV6-5
CASRGDRGLVEKLFF | TGCGCCAGCAGGGGCGACAGGGGGCTCGTTGAAAAACTGTTTTTT | - | TRBD1 | TRBJ1-4 | TRBV4-1
CASSLGGGIHNEQFF | TGCGCCAGCAGCTTGGGTGGCGGGATCCACAATGAGCAGTTCTTC | - | - | TRBJ2-1 | TRBV5-1